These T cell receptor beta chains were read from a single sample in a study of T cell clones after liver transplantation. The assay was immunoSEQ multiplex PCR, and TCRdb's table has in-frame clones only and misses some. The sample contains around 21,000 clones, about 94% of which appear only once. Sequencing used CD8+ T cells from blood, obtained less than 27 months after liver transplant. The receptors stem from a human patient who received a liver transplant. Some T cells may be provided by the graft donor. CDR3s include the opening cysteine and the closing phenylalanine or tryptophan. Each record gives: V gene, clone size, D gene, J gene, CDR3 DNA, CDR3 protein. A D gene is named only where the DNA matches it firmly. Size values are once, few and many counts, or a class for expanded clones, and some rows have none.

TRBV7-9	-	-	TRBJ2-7	TGTGCCAGCAGCGACCAGCGGTTTGGCTACGAGCAGTACTTC	CASSDQRFGYEQYF
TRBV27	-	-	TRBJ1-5	TGTGCCAGCAGTCTCGAGGGGGGTCTTAGCAATCAGCCCCAGCATTTT	CASSLEGGLSNQPQHF
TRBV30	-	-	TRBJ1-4	TGTGCCTGGAGTGTTGCCCTTGCTGAAAAACTGTTTTTT	CAWSVALAEKLFF
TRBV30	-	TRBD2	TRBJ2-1	TGTGCCTGGAGTGTAGGTGGGAGGGGAAATGAGCAGTTCTTC	CAWSVGGRGNEQFF
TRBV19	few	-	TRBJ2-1	TGTGCCAGTAGTCTTCCGGGACGGGACAATGAGCAGTTCTTC	CASSLPGRDNEQFF
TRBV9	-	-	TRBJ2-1	TGTGCCAGCAGACCCGAGGCGGGGTGGGAGCAGTTCTTC	CASRPEAGWEQFF
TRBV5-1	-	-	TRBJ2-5	TGCGCCAGCAGCTTGGCCCGGGACGGGCAAGAGACCCAGTACTTC	CASSLARDGQETQYF
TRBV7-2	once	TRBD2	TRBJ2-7	TGTGCCAGCAGTTCGGGACTAGCGGGCTACGAGCAGTACTTC	CASSSGLAGYEQYF
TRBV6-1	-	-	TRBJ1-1	TGTGCCAGCAGTGATGCCGGGACTACTGAAGCTTTCTTT	CASSDAGTTEAFF
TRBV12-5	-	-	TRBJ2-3	TGTGCTAGTGGTTTGGTAGGGGCGGACACAGATACGCAGTATTTT	CASGLVGADTDTQYF
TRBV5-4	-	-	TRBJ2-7	TGTGCCAGCAGCCCCGCGGGACTGTCTCAGTACGAGCAGTACTTC	CASSPAGLSQYEQYF
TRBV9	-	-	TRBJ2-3	TGTGCCAGCAGCGCGACGGGTAGCACAGATACGCAGTATTTT	CASSATGSTDTQYF
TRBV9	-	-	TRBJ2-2	TGTGCCAGCAGCTTTACAGGGAACACCGGGGAGCTGTTTTTT	CASSFTGNTGELFF
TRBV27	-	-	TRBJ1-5	TGTGCCAGCAGTTTATTTAGGGACCAGCCCCAGCATTTT	CASSLFRDQPQHF
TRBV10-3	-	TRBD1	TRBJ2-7	TGTGCCATCAGTGTGGGACAGGACTACGAGCAGTACTTC	CAISVGQDYEQYF
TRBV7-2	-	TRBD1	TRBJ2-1	TGTGCCAGCAGCTTAGTGGGGACAGGCTCAGGGGAGCAGTTCTTC	CASSLVGTGSGEQFF
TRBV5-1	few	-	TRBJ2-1	TGCGCCAGCAGCTCGACCGGTGAGCAGTTCTTC	CASSSTGEQFF
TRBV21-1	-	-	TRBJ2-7	TGTGCCAGCAGCAAAGATTCTAGCGGGACGGTCGCCTACGAGCAGTACTTC	CASSKDSSGTVAYEQYF
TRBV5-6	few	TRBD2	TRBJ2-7	TGTGCCAGCAGCTTGGGGACTAGCGGGATCTACGAGCAGTACTTC	CASSLGTSGIYEQYF
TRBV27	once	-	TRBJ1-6	TGTGCCAGCAGTTTGTCCGGGGACAATTCACCCCTCCACTTT	CASSLSGDNSPLHF
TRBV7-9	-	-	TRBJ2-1	TGTGCCAGCACCTCAAGTGTCAAAGAGCAGTTCTTC	CASTSSVKEQFF
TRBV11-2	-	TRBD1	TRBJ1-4	TGTGCCAGCAGCCCAACCGGGACAGGTGGAGAAAAACTGTTTTTT	CASSPTGTGGEKLFF
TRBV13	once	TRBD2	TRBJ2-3	TGTGCCAGCAGCTTACAGCGGGAGTACGCAGATACGCAGTATTTT	CASSLQREYADTQYF